This T cell receptor (beta chain) was documented in a study of post-analysis software for immune sequencing data (dated by TCRdb to between 2015 and 2017). About the full investigation: Disease courses on record covered relapsing-remitting, secondary progressive and progressive-relapsing multiple sclerosis, though some patients had no subtype annotation. The patient repertoires were compared against around 11 previously published healthy control repertoires obtained from donors aged 6 to 25 years. A subset of samples was prepared in parallel using single-end sample barcoding, then pooled and co-amplified after Illumina adapter ligation.

To demonstrate the VDJtools post-analysis software, TCR beta repertoires were profiled from the peripheral blood of some 12 young patients with multiple sclerosis. The multiple sclerosis patients were children and adolescents ranging in age from roughly 6 to 15 years. Note on this clonotype: Its specific antigen is unknown. One base away there is no much larger clone; base qualities are not given.

Beyond this particular receptor, the publication reports: The multiple sclerosis patient group was slightly younger than the control group. When samples were clustered directly using the F measure, samples prepared in the same batch co-clustered strongly, which prompted a batch-effect correction. Roughly 5 TRBV segments, including TRBV5-6, TRBV5-1 and TRBV20-1, were significantly more frequent in patients than controls. Multiple sclerosis patients had significantly lower normalized Chao1 diversity than controls, a result that suggests substantial peripheral T-cell clonal expansion.

The library was obtained by PCR. For sequencing, an Illumina HiSeq 2500 was employed. To reduce PCR and sequencing biases, unique molecular identifiers were built into the TCR beta cDNA libraries. Roughly 500,000 cDNA molecules were obtained per 1 to 10 million input T cells, so each molecule approximated one T cell. Patient libraries were prepared and sequenced with the same protocol used for the earlier healthy control dataset. Samples belonging to the same batch were prepared together, multiplexed and sequenced on a shared HiSeq lane. Turning to the authors' computational methods: Raw barcoded reads were processed with MIGEC, and single-read molecular identifier groups were discarded before consensus assembly and CDR3 extraction. VDJtools was used for post-analysis of the clonotype tables, with diversity normalized by down-sampling every dataset to the smallest sample size. Repertoire overlap clustering matched CDR3 amino acid but not nucleotide sequences to correct batch-related cross-sample contamination. TCRdb reran the public reads through fastp at Q25 and MiXCR, keeping productive beta chains. Each CDR3 protein appears once, grouped with its most common genes and DNA. TCRdb, rather than the study authors, made the V and J calls. This sample gives a few hundred thousand distinct CDR3 sequences in total; approximately 34% of them show up just once. The ten top clones hold about 6% of the sample.

Unmatched junction bases come to 10, with V trimmed by 2 bases and J by 8 bases. From its cysteine to its phenylalanine, the CDR3 spans 15 amino acids. Left in the record is the CDR3 DNA by itself, 45 bases read in frame from the first base. Material: blood. The sequence is built from TRBV12-3 or TRBV12-4 and TRBJ1-2; 8 bases in the junction line up with TRBD1. The receptor was derived from a girl aged 2-17 years with multiple sclerosis. CDR3 region: CASSLPFRQGSGYTF. DNA sequence: TGTGCCAGCAGTTTACCCTTCCGACAGGGGAGCGGCTACACCTTC.